The clone carrying this T cell receptor beta chain showed up just a few times. Its antigen is as yet unknown. This sample was taken from a study of vaccination effects on CD4 cells after COVID-19. Germline V gene lookup returns CDR1 ENHRY and CDR2 SYGVKD. V gave up 6 bases and J gave up 3 bases, with 11 bases separating them. The CDR3 spans 14 residues. Study results and limitations: Only 1 of 255 vaccine-induced clones from healthy vaccinees cross-reacted with common cold coronaviruses. Marked clonal contraction of infection- and vaccine-induced clones was seen late after vaccination.

ViraFEST used viral peptide pools to expand antigen-specific CD4+ T cells before sequencing. On approximately day 9 of culture, CD4+ T cells were separated out. It was two doses of either the BNT162b2 or mRNA-1273 vaccine that participants received. The study found no prior SARS-CoV-2 infection in the vaccine recipients, who tested negative for nucleocapsid antibodies. The researchers cultured roughly 2.2 million PBMC per well with 8 to 10 IU/ml IL-2 and 8 to 10 ug/ml peptides. Using immunoSEQ multiplex PCR, the repertoire was profiled, and TCRdb retains in-frame clones only, with some absent. The data contain about 61,000 clones, 60% to 75% of them singletons.

The TCR comes from a human donor who received a COVID-19 vaccine. The sample in question was CD4+ T cells from PBMCs cultured with HCoV-229E spike peptides, obtained after COVID-19 vaccination. V and J are TRBV10-3 and TRBJ2-2; D is ambiguous. The CDR3 here is CAIRVAMDTGELFF. Here the CDR3 DNA reads TGTGCCATCAGGGTCGCAATGGACACCGGGGAGCTGTTTTTT.